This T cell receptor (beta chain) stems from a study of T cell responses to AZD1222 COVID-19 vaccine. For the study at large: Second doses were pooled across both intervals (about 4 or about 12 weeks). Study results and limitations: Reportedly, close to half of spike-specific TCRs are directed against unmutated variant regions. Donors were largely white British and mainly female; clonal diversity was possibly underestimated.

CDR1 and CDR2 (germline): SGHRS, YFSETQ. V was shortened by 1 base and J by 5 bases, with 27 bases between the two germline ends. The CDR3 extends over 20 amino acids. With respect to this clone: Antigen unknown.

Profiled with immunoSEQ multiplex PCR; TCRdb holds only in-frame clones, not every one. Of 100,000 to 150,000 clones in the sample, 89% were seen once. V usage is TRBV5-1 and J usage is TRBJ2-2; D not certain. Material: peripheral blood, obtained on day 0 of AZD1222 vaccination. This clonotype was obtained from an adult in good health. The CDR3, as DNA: TGCGCCAGCAGCTTGACTCACTCAACTCAAAACCCCCCAGGAACCGGGGAGCTGTTTTTT. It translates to CASSLTHSTQNPPGTGELFF. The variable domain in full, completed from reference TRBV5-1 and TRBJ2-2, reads KAGVTQTPRYLIKTRGQQVTLSCSPISGHRSVSWYQQTPGQGLQFLFEYFSETQRNKGNFPGRFSGRQFSNSRSEMNVSTLELGDSALYLCASSLTHSTQNPPGTGELFFGEGSRLTVL.